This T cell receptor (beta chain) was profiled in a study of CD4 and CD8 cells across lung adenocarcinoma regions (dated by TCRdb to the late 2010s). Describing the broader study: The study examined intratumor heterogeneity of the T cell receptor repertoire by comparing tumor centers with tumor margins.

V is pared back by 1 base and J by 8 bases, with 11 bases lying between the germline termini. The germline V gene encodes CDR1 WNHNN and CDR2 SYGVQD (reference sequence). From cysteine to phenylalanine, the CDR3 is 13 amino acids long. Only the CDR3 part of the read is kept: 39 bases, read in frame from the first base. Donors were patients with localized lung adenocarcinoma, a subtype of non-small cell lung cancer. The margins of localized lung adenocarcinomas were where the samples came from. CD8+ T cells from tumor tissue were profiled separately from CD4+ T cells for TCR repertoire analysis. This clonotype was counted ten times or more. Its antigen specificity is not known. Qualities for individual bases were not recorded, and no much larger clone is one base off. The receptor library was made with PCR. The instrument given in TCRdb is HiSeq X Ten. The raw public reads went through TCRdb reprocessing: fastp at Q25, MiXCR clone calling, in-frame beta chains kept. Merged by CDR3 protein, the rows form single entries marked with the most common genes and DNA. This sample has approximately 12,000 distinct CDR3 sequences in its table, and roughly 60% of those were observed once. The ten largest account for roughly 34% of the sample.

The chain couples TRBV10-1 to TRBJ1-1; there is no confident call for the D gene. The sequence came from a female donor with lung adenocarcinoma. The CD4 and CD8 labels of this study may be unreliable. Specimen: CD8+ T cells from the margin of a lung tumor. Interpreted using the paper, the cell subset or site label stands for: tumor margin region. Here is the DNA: TGCGCCAGCAGTGAGTATAGGGCAAGAGAAGCTTTCTTT. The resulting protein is CASSEYRAREAFF.